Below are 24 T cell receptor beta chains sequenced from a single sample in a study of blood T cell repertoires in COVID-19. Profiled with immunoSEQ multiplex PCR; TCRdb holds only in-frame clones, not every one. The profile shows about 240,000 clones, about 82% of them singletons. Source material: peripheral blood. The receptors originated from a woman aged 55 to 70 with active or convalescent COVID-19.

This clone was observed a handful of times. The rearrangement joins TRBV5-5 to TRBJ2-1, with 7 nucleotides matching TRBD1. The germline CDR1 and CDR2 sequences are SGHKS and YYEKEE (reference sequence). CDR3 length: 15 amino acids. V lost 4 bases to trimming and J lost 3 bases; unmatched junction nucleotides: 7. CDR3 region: CASSHTGASYNEQFF. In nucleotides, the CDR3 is TGTGCCAGCAGCCATACAGGGGCTAGCTACAATGAGCAGTTCTTC.

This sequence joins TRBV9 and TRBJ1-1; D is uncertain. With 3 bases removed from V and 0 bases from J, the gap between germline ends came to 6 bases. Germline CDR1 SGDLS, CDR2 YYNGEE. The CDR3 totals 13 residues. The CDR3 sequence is CASSGSLNTEAFF. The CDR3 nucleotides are TGTGCCAGCAGCGGTAGCTTGAACACTGAAGCTTTCTTT.

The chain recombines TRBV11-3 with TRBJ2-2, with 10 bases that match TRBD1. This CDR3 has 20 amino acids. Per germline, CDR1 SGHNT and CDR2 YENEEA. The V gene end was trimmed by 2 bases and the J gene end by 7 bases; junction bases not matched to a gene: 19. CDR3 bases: TGTGCCAGCAGCTTATTTCCATTCGCCCCGGGACAGGGGCTTGACGGGGAGCTGTTTTTT. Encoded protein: CASSLFPFAPGQGLDGELFF.

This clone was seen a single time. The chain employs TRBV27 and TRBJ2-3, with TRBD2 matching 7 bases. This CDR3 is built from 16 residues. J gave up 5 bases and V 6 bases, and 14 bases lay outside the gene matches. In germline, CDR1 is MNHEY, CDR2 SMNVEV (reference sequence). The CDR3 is CASRGLAAGQGDTQYF. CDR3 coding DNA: TGTGCCAGCAGGGGCCTAGCGGCCGGGCAGGGAGATACGCAGTATTTT.

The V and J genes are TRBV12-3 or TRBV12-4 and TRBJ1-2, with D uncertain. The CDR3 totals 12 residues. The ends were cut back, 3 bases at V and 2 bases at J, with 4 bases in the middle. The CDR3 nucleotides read TGTGCCAGCAGTTTCCAGAACTATGGCTACACCTTC. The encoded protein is CASSFQNYGYTF.

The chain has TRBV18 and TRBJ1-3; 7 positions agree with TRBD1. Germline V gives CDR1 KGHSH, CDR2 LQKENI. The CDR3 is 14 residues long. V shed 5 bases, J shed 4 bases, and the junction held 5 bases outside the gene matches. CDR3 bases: TGTGCCAGCTCAATGACAGGGTACGGAAACACCATATATTTT. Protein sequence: CASSMTGYGNTIYF.

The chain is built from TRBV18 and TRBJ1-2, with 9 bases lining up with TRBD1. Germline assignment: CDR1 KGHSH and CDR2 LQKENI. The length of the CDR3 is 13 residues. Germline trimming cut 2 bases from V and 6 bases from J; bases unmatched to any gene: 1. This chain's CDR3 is CASSPGTGNGYTF. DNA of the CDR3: TGTGCCAGCTCACCAGGGACAGGGAATGGCTACACCTTC. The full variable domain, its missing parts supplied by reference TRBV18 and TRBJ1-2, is NAGVMQNPRHLVRRRGQEARLRCSPMKGHSHVYWYRQLPEEGLKFMVYLQKENIIDESGMPKERFSAEFPKEGPSILRIQQVVRGDSAAYFCASSPGTGNGYTFGSGTRLTVV.

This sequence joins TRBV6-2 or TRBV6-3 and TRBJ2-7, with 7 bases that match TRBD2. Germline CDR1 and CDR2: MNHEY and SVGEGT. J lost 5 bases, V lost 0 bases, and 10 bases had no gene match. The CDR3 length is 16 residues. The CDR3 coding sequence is TGTGCCAGCAGTTACTCGATGGCGGGAGCCGTAAACGAGCAGTACTTC. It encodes CASSYSMAGAVNEQYF.

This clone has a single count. The CDR3 nucleotides are TGTGCCAGCAGCTTAGCAGGGGCAAATCAAGAGACCCAGTACTTC. This sequence encodes CASSLAGANQETQYF. The J gene is TRBJ2-5, the V gene TRBV7-2, with a tentative D call TRBD1 (5 bases). Germline lookup yields CDR1 SGHTA and CDR2 FQGNSA. Trimming removed 0 bases from V and 2 bases from J, with 10 bases in between. This CDR3 spans 15 amino acids. Combining the CDR3 with reference TRBV7-2 and TRBJ2-5 gives the whole variable domain GAGVSQSPSNKVTEKGKDVELRCDPISGHTALYWYRQSLGQGLEFLIYFQGNSAPDKSGLPSDRFSAERTGGSVSTLTIQRTQQEDSAVYLCASSLAGANQETQYFGPGTRLLVL.

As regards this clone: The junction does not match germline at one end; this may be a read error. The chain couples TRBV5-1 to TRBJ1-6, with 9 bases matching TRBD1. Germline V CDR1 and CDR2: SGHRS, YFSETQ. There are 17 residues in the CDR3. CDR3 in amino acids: CASSSGTGTTHKSPLHF. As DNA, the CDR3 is TGCGCCAGCAGCTCCGGGACAGGGACCACCCATAAATCACCCCTCCACTTT.

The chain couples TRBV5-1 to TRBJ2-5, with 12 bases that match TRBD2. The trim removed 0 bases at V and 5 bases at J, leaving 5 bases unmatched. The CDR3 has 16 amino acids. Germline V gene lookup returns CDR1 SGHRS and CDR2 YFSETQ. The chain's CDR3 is CASSLVLAGGSETQYF. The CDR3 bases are TGCGCCAGCAGCTTGGTGCTAGCGGGGGGGAGTGAGACCCAGTACTTC.

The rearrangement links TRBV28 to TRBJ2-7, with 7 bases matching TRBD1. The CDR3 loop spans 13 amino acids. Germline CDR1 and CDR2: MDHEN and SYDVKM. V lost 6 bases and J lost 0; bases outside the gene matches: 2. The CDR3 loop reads CASRAGGSYEQYV. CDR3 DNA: TGTGCCAGCAGGGCAGGGGGCTCCTACGAGCAGTACGTC.

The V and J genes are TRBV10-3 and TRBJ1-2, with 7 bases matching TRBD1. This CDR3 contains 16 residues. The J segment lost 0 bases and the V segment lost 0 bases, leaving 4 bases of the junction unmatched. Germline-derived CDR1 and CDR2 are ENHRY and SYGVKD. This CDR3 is CAISESGTAANYGYTF. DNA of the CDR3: TGTGCCATCAGTGAGTCCGGGACAGCCGCTAACTATGGCTACACCTTC.

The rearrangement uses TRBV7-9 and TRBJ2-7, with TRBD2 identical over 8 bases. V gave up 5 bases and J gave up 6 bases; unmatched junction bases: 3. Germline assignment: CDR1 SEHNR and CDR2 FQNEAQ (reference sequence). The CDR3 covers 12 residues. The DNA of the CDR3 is TGTGCCAGCAGCGGGACTAGAGGCGAGCAGTACTTC. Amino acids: CASSGTRGEQYF.

The CDR3 protein is CASSVGHAGRADTQYF. CDR3 nucleotides: TGTGCCAGCAGCGTAGGGCACGCGGGAAGGGCAGATACGCAGTATTTT. This chain joins TRBV9 and TRBJ2-3; possibly TRBD2 for D (6 bases). This CDR3 contains 16 residues. V was clipped by 0 bases and J by 4 bases, with 15 bases between them. Germline lookup yields CDR1 SGDLS and CDR2 YYNGEE. Supplemented by reference TRBV9 and TRBJ2-3, the full variable domain reads DSGVTQTPKHLITATGQRVTLRCSPRSGDLSVYWYQQSLDQGLQFLIQYYNGEERAKGNILERFSAQQFPDLHSELNLSSLELGDSALYFCASSVGHAGRADTQYFGPGTRLTVL.

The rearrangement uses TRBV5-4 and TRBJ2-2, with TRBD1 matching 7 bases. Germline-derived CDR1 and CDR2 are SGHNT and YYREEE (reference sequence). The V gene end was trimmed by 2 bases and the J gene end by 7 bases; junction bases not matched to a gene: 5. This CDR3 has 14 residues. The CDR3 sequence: CASSFDRAIGELFF. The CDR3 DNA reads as TGTGCCAGCAGCTTCGACAGGGCAATCGGGGAGCTGTTTTTT.

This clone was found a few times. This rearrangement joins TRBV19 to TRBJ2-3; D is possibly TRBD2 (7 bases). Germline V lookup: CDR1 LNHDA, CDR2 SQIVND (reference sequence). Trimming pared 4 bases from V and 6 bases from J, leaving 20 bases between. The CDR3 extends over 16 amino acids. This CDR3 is CASSNPRGGAGDTQYF. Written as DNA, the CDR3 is TGTGCCAGTAGTAACCCCCGAGGGGGGGCCGGGGATACGCAGTATTTT.

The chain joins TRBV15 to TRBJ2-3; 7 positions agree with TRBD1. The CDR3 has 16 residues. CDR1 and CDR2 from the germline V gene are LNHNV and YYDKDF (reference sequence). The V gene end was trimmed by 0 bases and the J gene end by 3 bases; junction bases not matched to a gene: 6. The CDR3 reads CATSRDRGGQTDTQYF. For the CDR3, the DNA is TGTGCCACCAGCAGAGATCGAGGGGGACAGACAGATACGCAGTATTTT. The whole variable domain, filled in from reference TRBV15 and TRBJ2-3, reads DAMVIQNPRYQVTQFGKPVTLSCSQTLNHNVMYWYQQKSSQAPKLLFHYYDKDFNNEADTPDNFQSRRPNTSFCFLDIRSPGLGDTAMYLCATSRDRGGQTDTQYFGPGTRLTVL.

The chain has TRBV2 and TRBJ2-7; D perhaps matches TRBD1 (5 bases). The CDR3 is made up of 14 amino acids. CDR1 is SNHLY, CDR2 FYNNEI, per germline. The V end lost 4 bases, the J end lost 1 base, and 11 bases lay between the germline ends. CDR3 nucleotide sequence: TGTGCCAGCAGTGCCAGGGCAGTTTCCTACGAGCAGTACGTC. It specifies CASSARAVSYEQYV.

The CDR3 nucleotides read TGCGCCAGCTCCAAGTTTCACCTAGGGAGGGAATCGAGTAGTTCGACTGAAGCTTTCTTT. As protein: CASSKFHLGRESSSSTEAFF. The chain uses TRBV10-1 and TRBJ1-1, with no clear D. Per the germline V gene, CDR1 is WNHNN and CDR2 is SYGVQD (reference sequence). This CDR3 has 20 residues. V gave up 8 bases and J gave up 5 bases, with 36 bases separating them.

The chain's CDR3 is CASSEGSRSYNEQFF. CDR3 DNA sequence: TGTGCCAGCAGTGAAGGGAGTCGCTCCTACAATGAGCAGTTCTTC. V and J are TRBV9 and TRBJ2-1; a possible D gene is TRBD2 (5 bases). V lost 5 bases and J 0 bases, leaving 12 bases between the germline ends. The CDR3 contains 15 residues. Germline assignment: CDR1 SGDLS and CDR2 YYNGEE.

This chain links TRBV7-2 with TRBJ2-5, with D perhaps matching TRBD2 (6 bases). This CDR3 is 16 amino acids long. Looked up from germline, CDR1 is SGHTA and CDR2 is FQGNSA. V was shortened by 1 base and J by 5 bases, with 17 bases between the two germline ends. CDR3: CASSLVGGLRGETQYF. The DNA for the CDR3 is TGTGCCAGCAGCTTAGTGGGGGGTCTTCGCGGGGAGACCCAGTACTTC.

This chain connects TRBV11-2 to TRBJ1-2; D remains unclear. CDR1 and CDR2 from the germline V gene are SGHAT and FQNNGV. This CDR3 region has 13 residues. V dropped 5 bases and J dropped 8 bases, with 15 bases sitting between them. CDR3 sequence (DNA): TGTGCCAGCAGCCCCGGGCCAGGACTAGGCTACACCTTC. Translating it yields CASSPGPGLGYTF.

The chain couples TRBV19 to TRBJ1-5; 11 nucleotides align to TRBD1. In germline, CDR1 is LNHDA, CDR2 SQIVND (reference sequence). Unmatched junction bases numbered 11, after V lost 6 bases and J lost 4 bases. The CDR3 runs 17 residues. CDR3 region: CASSPSPGQGGNQPQHF. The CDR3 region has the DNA TGTGCCAGTAGCCCATCACCGGGACAGGGGGGTAATCAGCCCCAGCATTTT.